The rows below give T cell receptor beta chains drawn from one sample of a study of Graves' ophthalmopathy and Graves' hyperthyroidism. TCRdb used MiXCR to reprocess the multiplex PCR reads, holding one entry per CDR3 protein. The repertoire includes around 670,000 distinct CDR3 sequences, approximately 40% of them detected once, and approximately 43% sits in the top ten. The sample consisted of peripheral blood. The receptors shown here come from an adult man with Graves' ophthalmopathy. CDR3s include the opening cysteine and the closing phenylalanine or tryptophan. Each record gives: D gene, clone size, V gene, J gene, CDR3 length, CDR3 protein, CDR3 DNA. The D gene is left open where the match is weak. The size of a clone is reported for some rows only, either as once, few or many, or as a class for expanded clones.

>.|.|TRBV4-1|TRBJ1-5|16
CASSRPREGSNQPQHF
TGCGCCAGCAGCCGACCCAGGGAGGGGAGCAATCAGCCCCAGCATTTT
>TRBD2|.|TRBV20-1|TRBJ2-5|19
CSARTSGTSGGPLQETQYF
TGCAGTGCTAGAACTTCCGGGACTAGCGGGGGGCCGCTGCAAGAGACCCAGTACTTC
>.|few|TRBV2|TRBJ1-5|15
CASSERQRGNQPQHF
TGTGCCAGCAGTGAGAGACAGCGGGGAAATCAGCCCCAGCATTTT
>.|.|TRBV20-1|TRBJ1-2|9
CSATYGYTF
TGCAGTGCAACATATGGCTACACCTTC
>.|many|TRBV29-1|TRBJ2-5|13
CSGLRQVQETQYF
TGCAGCGGCCTCCGACAGGTCCAAGAGACCCAGTACTTC
>.|.|TRBV7-9|TRBJ1-1|14
CASSHRTLNTEAFF
TGTGCCAGCAGCCATCGGACACTGAACACTGAAGCTTTCTTT
>TRBD2|many|TRBV11-2|TRBJ2-5|12
CASSRGGETQYF
TGTGCCAGCAGTCGGGGGGGAGAGACCCAGTACTTC
>.|.|TRBV25-1|TRBJ1-5|12
CASGTRNQPQHF
TGTGCCAGCGGGACAAGAAATCAGCCCCAGCATTTT
>TRBD1|many|TRBV10-2|TRBJ2-7|13
CASSETGGGEQYF
TGCGCCAGCAGTGAGACAGGGGGCGGCGAGCAGTACTTC
>TRBD1|.|TRBV7-9|TRBJ1-6|14
CASSSTGGPSPLHF
TGTGCCAGCAGCTCTACAGGGGGCCCTTCACCCCTCCACTTT
>.|many|TRBV7-7|TRBJ2-5|14
CASSTIGGQETQYF
TGTGCCAGCAGCACGATAGGGGGTCAGGAGACCCAGTACTTC
>.|few|TRBV25-1|TRBJ1-1|13
CASSLQGWTEAFF
TGTGCCAGCAGTTTACAGGGCTGGACTGAAGCTTTCTTT
>.|.|TRBV6-1|TRBJ1-2|12
CASRGVGNGYTF
TGTGCCAGCAGGGGGGTGGGGAATGGCTACACCTTC
>.|many|TRBV7-9|TRBJ1-1|15
CASSTNTGLGTEAFF
TGTGCCAGCAGCACCAACACAGGGTTGGGGACTGAAGCTTTCTTT
>.|.|TRBV29-1|TRBJ2-5|14
CSVESQVLSETQYF
TGCAGCGTTGAAAGCCAGGTCTTGTCGGAGACCCAGTACTTC
>TRBD2|.|TRBV7-8|TRBJ2-2|16
CASSFFAGGGTGELFF
TGTGCCAGCAGCTTTTTCGCGGGGGGAGGTACCGGGGAGCTGTTTTTT
>TRBD1|.|TRBV7-9|TRBJ1-1|15
CACSSGTVMNTEAFF
TGTGCCTGCAGCTCCGGGACAGTAATGAACACTGAAGCTTTCTTT
>.|.|TRBV20-1|TRBJ2-7|13
CSARVGRDYEQYF
TGCAGTGCTAGAGTGGGGAGAGACTACGAGCAGTACTTC
>.|few|TRBV10-3|TRBJ1-2|13
CAISEGGGAGGTF
TGTGCCATCAGTGAGGGAGGTGGGGCCGGCGGCACCTTC
>TRBD1|few|TRBV19|TRBJ1-5|14
CAWSWGTGIQPQHF
TGTGCCTGGAGCTGGGGGACAGGGATTCAGCCCCAGCATTTT
>.|.|TRBV25-1|TRBJ2-2|15
CASSPPGLIGGELFF
TGTGCCAGCAGCCCCCCCGGACTTATCGGCGGGGAGCTGTTTTTT
>TRBD1|.|TRBV24-1|TRBJ1-5|15
CASSYNRDRGQPQHF
TGTGCCAGCAGTTACAATAGGGACAGAGGTCAGCCCCAGCATTTT
>TRBD1|.|TRBV10-3|TRBJ1-3|16
CASSQDREVSGNTIYF
TGTGCCAGCAGTCAGGACAGGGAAGTCTCTGGAAACACCATATATTTT
>.|many|TRBV29-1|TRBJ1-1|13
CSVATYRETEAFF
TGCAGCGTTGCTACGTATAGAGAAACTGAAGCTTTCTTT
>TRBD2|few|TRBV25-1|TRBJ2-3|18
CASSGGTSGGAGTDTQYF
TGTGCCAGCAGTGGAGGGACTAGCGGGGGGGCCGGGACAGATACGCAGTATTTT
>.|.|TRBV7-6|TRBJ2-7|14
CASSLWGEVDTQYF
TGTGCCAGCAGCTTATGGGGGGAGGTAGATACGCAGTACTTC
>TRBD2|.|TRBV10-3|TRBJ2-5|15
CASGTSGGPWETQYF
TGTGCCAGCGGAACAAGCGGGGGGCCGTGGGAGACCCAGTACTTC
>.|.|TRBV15|TRBJ2-1|15
CATSRDRGGLNEQFF
TGTGCCACCAGCAGAGATCGGGGAGGTCTCAATGAGCAGTTCTTC
>TRBD1|.|TRBV7-2|TRBJ2-7|16
CASSLLGAQGANEQYF
TGTGCCAGCAGCTTATTGGGGGCACAGGGGGCGAATGAGCAGTACTTC
>TRBD1|many|TRBV7-9|TRBJ1-1|14
CASSPTGGGTEAFF
TGTGCCAGTAGTCCCACAGGGGGCGGCACTGAAGCTTTCTTT
>TRBD1|many|TRBV29-1|TRBJ1-6|13
CSARGQVNSPLHF
TGCAGCGCCCGAGGACAGGTTAATTCACCCCTCCACTTT
>TRBD1|.|TRBV13|TRBJ1-1|14
CASSPREGTGKAFF
TGTGCCAGCAGCCCCCGAGAAGGGACAGGGAAAGCTTTCTTT
>TRBD1|.|TRBV2|TRBJ2-7|15
CASSEWGTGGDEQYF
TGTGCCAGCAGTGAATGGGGGACAGGGGGCGACGAGCAGTACTTC
>TRBD1|.|TRBV19|TRBJ2-2|18
CASSRPWTGVTNTGELFF
TGTGCCAGTAGTAGACCTTGGACAGGGGTCACAAACACCGGGGAGCTGTTTTTT
>TRBD1|many|TRBV9|TRBJ1-5|15
CASSVGQGYRQPQHF
TGTGCCAGCAGCGTCGGACAGGGATATCGTCAGCCCCAGCATTTT
>.|few|TRBV2|TRBJ2-6|20
CASSGLVRQAFTSGANVLTF
TGTGCCAGCAGTGGCCTTGTTAGACAGGCCTTTACCTCTGGGGCCAACGTCCTGACTTTC
>.|few|TRBV5-1|TRBJ1-2|16
CASSLQGQGKVEGYTF
TGCGCCAGCAGCTTGCAGGGGCAGGGAAAGGTTGAAGGCTACACCTTC
>.|few|TRBV7-2|TRBJ1-6|16
CASSLEGGVPNSPLHF
TGTGCCAGCAGCTTAGAAGGGGGGGTCCCTAATTCACCCCTCCACTTT
>.|.|TRBV12-3/TRBV12-4|TRBJ2-5|14
CASSLMGAGEAQYF
TGTGCCAGCAGTTTAATGGGGGCTGGGGAGGCCCAGTACTTC
>.|.|TRBV24-1|TRBJ1-5|15
CASSLGFSSNQPQHF
TGTGCCAGCAGTTTGGGATTTTCGAGCAATCAGCCCCAGCATTTT
>TRBD1|few|TRBV6-6|TRBJ1-4|14
CASSYLQGEEKLFF
TGTGCCAGCAGTTACTTGCAGGGGGAAGAAAAACTGTTTTTT
>.|.|TRBV3-1|TRBJ2-7|13
CASSPQYGYEQYF
TGTGCCAGCAGCCCCCAATACGGCTACGAGCAGTACTTC
>.|.|TRBV7-9|TRBJ2-7|13
CAAQDGFPYKQYF
TGTGCCGCCCAGGACGGATTTCCCTACAAGCAGTACTTC
>.|.|TRBV29-1|TRBJ1-1|9
CSVGQADFF
TGCAGCGTTGGACAGGCGGACTTCTTT
>TRBD2|.|TRBV6-6|TRBJ2-7|19
CASSYLVVSGREVSYEQYF
TGTGCCAGCAGTTACCTAGTGGTTAGCGGGAGGGAGGTCTCCTACGAGCAGTACTTC
>.|many|TRBV2|TRBJ2-7|14
CASSESPLGHEQYF
TGTGCCAGCAGTGAAAGCCCCCTTGGGCACGAGCAGTACTTC
>.|.|TRBV9|TRBJ1-6|13
CAGSQGGITPLHF
TGTGCCGGCAGCCAAGGGGGGATCACACCCCTCCACTTT
>.|.|TRBV20-1|TRBJ1-3|16
CSARRTVGGSGNTIYF
TGCAGTGCTAGACGGACAGTCGGGGGGTCTGGAAACACCATATATTTT
>.|once|TRBV2|TRBJ2-5|11
CASTGGETQHF
TGTGCCAGCACAGGAGGAGAGACCCAGCACTTC
>.|few|TRBV7-8|TRBJ1-5|14
CASSPRGTNQPQHF
TGTGCCAGCAGCCCCAGGGGTACCAATCAGCCCCAGCATTTT
>TRBD2|.|TRBV5-1|TRBJ2-7|14
CASSPEGRVNEQYF
TGCGCCAGCAGCCCGGAGGGGAGGGTGAACGAGCAGTACTTC
>.|once|TRBV29-1|TRBJ1-1|14
CSSYSQGRATEAFF
TGCAGCAGTTACTCCCAGGGGAGGGCCACTGAAGCTTTCTTT
>TRBD1|many|TRBV7-9|TRBJ1-4|14
CASGQGAVNEKLFF
TGTGCCAGCGGACAGGGGGCGGTTAATGAAAAACTGTTTTTT
>TRBD1|.|TRBV7-6|TRBJ2-5|16
CASSPNDGTGQETQYF
TGTGCCAGCAGCCCTAACGACGGGACAGGGCAAGAGACCCAGTACTTC
>.|many|TRBV7-2|TRBJ1-6|13
CASSLVYFSPLHF
TGTGCCAGCAGCTTGGTATACTTCTCACCCCTCCACTTT
>TRBD1|many|TRBV10-3|TRBJ1-3|16
CAISGRQGFSGNTIYF
TGTGCCATCAGTGGAAGACAGGGATTTTCTGGAAACACCATATATTTT
>TRBD1|many|TRBV7-8|TRBJ2-7|13
CASSTGQDYEQYF
TGTGCCAGCAGCACGGGACAGGACTACGAGCAGTACTTC
>.|many|TRBV24-1|TRBJ2-6|15
CATQPAGSGANVLTF
TGTGCCACCCAACCCGCAGGCTCTGGGGCCAACGTCCTGACTTTC
>TRBD1|.|TRBV10-1|TRBJ1-6|15
CASTQLGQGISPLHF
TGTGCCAGCACCCAACTTGGACAGGGAATTTCACCCCTCCACTTT
>TRBD2|.|TRBV7-3|TRBJ2-7|16
CASSQKAGGPPDEQYF
TGTGCCAGCAGCCAGAAAGCGGGGGGCCCCCCCGACGAGCAGTACTTC